Below are 3 T cell receptor beta chains sequenced from a single sample in a study of neurological immune-mediated disorders. TCRdb re-derived calls from the 5' RACE reads in MiXCR, one entry per CDR3 protein. The table includes roughly 56,000 distinct CDR3 sequences, roughly 3.5% detected once. Source material: PBMCs. The receptors shown here come from a woman aged 60-75 years with multiple sclerosis.

The sample holds many counts of this clonotype. This chain links TRBV28 with TRBJ1-5, with D maybe TRBD1 (6 bases). The CDR3 totals 15 residues. Looked up from germline, CDR1 is MDHEN and CDR2 is SYDVKM. With 6 bases removed from V and 0 bases from J, the gap between germline ends came to 12 bases. The CDR3 bases are TGTGCCAGCAGCCCCGGGGGCAGTAGCAATCAGCCCCAGCATTTT. Translating it yields CASSPGGSSNQPQHF.

This clonotype was detected many times. V and J are TRBV6-4 and TRBJ2-3; possibly TRBD1 or TRBD2 for D (5 bases each). Deletions cut 2 bases from V and 4 bases from J, with 13 bases between. CDR3 length equals 15 residues. CDR1 and CDR2 (germline): MRHNA, SNTAGT. For the CDR3, the DNA is TGTGCCAGCAGTGACGGGACCGGGCAGGCAGATACGCAGTATTTT. This codes for CASSDGTGQADTQYF.

This clonotype was found many times. V is TRBV24-1 and J is TRBJ1-1; possible D gene TRBD1, 5 bases. Germline V CDR1 and CDR2: KGHDR, SFDVKD. The CDR3 has 13 residues. With 4 bases removed from V and 6 bases from J, the gap between germline ends came to 11 bases. The CDR3 nucleotides read TGTGCCACCAGTGACCCGGGAGGGGCTGAAGCTTTCTTT. It yields the protein CATSDPGGAEAFF.